These 21 T cell receptor beta chains were all obtained from the same sample, sequenced in a study of memory CD4+ T cells and cytomegalovirus serostatus. Single viable CD3+CD4+CD8-CD45RO+ cells were sorted as the memory CD4+ T cells. Method: immunoSEQ multiplex PCR; TCRdb's copy keeps in-frame clones and lacks some. This sample has over 65,000 clones, with just under 80% found just once. Sequenced sample: memory CD4+ T cells from blood. These receptors came from an adult in good health and CMV-seropositive.

The genes are TRBV29-1 and TRBJ1-1; no definite D call. The germline V gene has CDR1 SQVTM and CDR2 ANQGSEA. The CDR3 totals 12 residues. V lost 5 bases and J lost 7, with 14 bases in between. CDR3 bases: TGCAGCGTTAGGTTGACGGTAGTTGAAGCTTTCTTT. Amino acid sequence: CSVRLTVVEAFF.

CDR3 coding DNA: TGTGCCAGCAGCTCGGACAGCTCTGAAGCTTTCTTT. Protein: CASSSDSSEAFF. The gene calls are TRBV7-9 and TRBJ1-1; D may be TRBD1 (6 bases). CDR1 and CDR2 (germline): SEHNR, FQNEAQ (reference sequence). The CDR3 contains 12 residues. V dropped 4 bases and J dropped 6 bases, with 9 bases sitting between them. Drawing the rest from reference TRBV7-9 and TRBJ1-1, the complete variable domain is DTGVSQNPRHKITKRGQNVTFRCDPISEHNRLYWYRQTLGQGPEFLTYFQNEAQLEKSRLLSDRFSAERPKGSFSTLEIQRTEQGDSAMYLCASSSDSSEAFFGQGTRLTVV.

This chain uses TRBV7-9 with TRBJ1-2, with TRBD1 identical over 7 bases. With 4 bases clipped from V and 4 bases from J, the junction kept 9 bases outside the gene matches. The germline V gene encodes CDR1 SEHNR and CDR2 FQNEAQ (reference sequence). CDR3 length: 15 amino acids. For the CDR3, the DNA is TGTGCCAGCAGCTCCCTGCGACAGGGCGGCTATGGCTACACCTTC. The encoded protein is CASSSLRQGGYGYTF.

The chain combines TRBV10-3 with TRBJ1-1; no clear D gene. CDR1 and CDR2 from the germline V gene are ENHRY and SYGVKD. V lost 2 bases and J 6 bases, leaving 7 bases between the germline ends. The CDR3 runs to 12 residues. The CDR3 DNA follows: TGTGCCATCAGTGAGAAGTGGTCTGAAGCTTTCTTT. Translation: CAISEKWSEAFF.

This clone has more than one count but fewer than ten. The rearrangement joins TRBV5-1 to TRBJ1-1, with 7 bases identical to TRBD1. J was trimmed by 10 bases and V by 7 bases; bases with no gene match: 10. The CDR3 is 12 residues long. Germline values: CDR1 SGHRS, CDR2 YFSETQ. The CDR3 bases are TGCGCCAGCTCGGGGGACAGCGGGAGAGCTTTCTTT. Its translation: CASSGDSGRAFF.

The rearrangement joins TRBV6-5 to TRBJ2-1; either TRBD1 or TRBD2 may supply D (5 bases each). The length of the CDR3 is 14 residues. Germline V gene data show CDR1 as MNHEY and CDR2 as SVGAGI. Between the trimmed V and J ends, which lost 7 bases and 0 bases, there was a span of 10 bases. The CDR3 sequence is CASTERGSYNEQFF. CDR3 sequence (DNA): TGTGCCAGCACCGAGAGGGGCTCCTACAATGAGCAGTTCTTC.

This rearrangement joins TRBV18 to TRBJ2-7; 11 bases agree with TRBD1. Germline V lookup: CDR1 KGHSH, CDR2 LQKENI. V lost 2 bases, J lost 2 bases, and 11 bases stayed unmatched. The CDR3 has 18 residues. In DNA form, the CDR3 reads TGTGCCAGCTCACCATCCATAGGACAGGGGGCCCTACCCTACGAGCAGTACGTC. Its protein is CASSPSIGQGALPYEQYV.

The chain is built from TRBV5-4 and TRBJ1-3; D remains ambiguous. V dropped 5 bases and J dropped 0 bases, with 6 bases sitting between them. The CDR3 has 13 amino acids. CDR1 is SGHNT and CDR2 is YYREEE in the germline V gene (reference sequence). DNA of the CDR3: TGTGCCAGCAGTTTTGACTCTGGAAACACCATATATTTT. Residues: CASSFDSGNTIYF. Full variable domain (rest looked up from reference TRBV5-4 and TRBJ1-3): ETGVTQSPTHLIKTRGQQVTLRCSSQSGHNTVSWYQQALGQGPQFIFQYYREEENGRGNFPPRFSGLQFPNYSSELNVNALELDDSALYLCASSFDSGNTIYFGEGSWLTVV.

The CDR3 sequence is CASSYSGNLGQETQYF. As DNA, the CDR3 is TGTGCCAGCAGTTACTCAGGCAACCTAGGACAAGAGACCCAGTACTTC. The V gene is TRBV6-5, the J gene TRBJ2-5; D is unresolved. There are 16 residues in the CDR3. Germline lookup yields CDR1 MNHEY and CDR2 SVGAGI. The V and J ends lost 0 bases and 2 bases respectively, with 13 bases between them.

The gene calls are TRBV5-6 and TRBJ2-5; D is ambiguous. Trimming removed 0 bases from V and 4 bases from J, with 13 bases in between. The CDR3 length is 15 residues. Germline V gives CDR1 SGHDT, CDR2 YYEEEE. Here the CDR3 reads CASSLGAGVGETQYF. The CDR3 DNA is TGTGCCAGCAGCTTGGGGGCTGGGGTCGGAGAGACCCAGTACTTC.

The gene calls are TRBV18 and TRBJ1-1; tentatively, D is TRBD1 (6 bases). The V end was cut by 0 bases, the J end by 2 bases, with 13 bases between. The CDR3 sequence is 16 residues long. CDR1 is KGHSH, CDR2 LQKENI, per germline. The CDR3 loop reads CASSPPSGGRNTEAFF. Here the CDR3 DNA reads TGTGCCAGCTCACCACCGTCCGGGGGCAGAAACACTGAAGCTTTCTTT.

The chain uses TRBV11-3 and TRBJ2-7; D gene unclear. With 1 base removed from V and 2 bases from J, the gap between germline ends came to 6 bases. The CDR3 has 13 residues. The germline V gene has CDR1 SGHNT and CDR2 YENEEA. CDR3 nucleotides: TGTGCCAGCAGCTTAGGGTCCCCCTACGAGCAGTACTTC. Translation gives CASSLGSPYEQYF.

The chain combines TRBV7-9 with TRBJ1-2, with D possibly being TRBD1 (5 bases). The V end was cut by 3 bases, the J end by 8 bases, with 13 bases between. Germline loops: CDR1 SEHNR, CDR2 FQNEAQ (reference sequence). This CDR3 has 13 residues. The CDR3 region is CASSLVAQGGYTF. The CDR3 DNA follows: TGTGCCAGCAGCTTGGTTGCCCAGGGAGGCTACACCTTC.

This chain joins TRBV18 and TRBJ1-1; 9 bases agree with TRBD1. The V gene end was trimmed by 5 bases and the J gene end by 1 base; junction bases not matched to a gene: 8. The CDR3 extends over 16 amino acids. The germline gives CDR1 KGHSH, CDR2 LQKENI. As DNA, the CDR3 is TGTGCCAGCTCATTTGACAGGGGGTTAAAGAACACTGAAGCTTTCTTT. Translated: CASSFDRGLKNTEAFF.

The chain is built from TRBV7-2 and TRBJ2-3; D is perhaps TRBD2 (6 bases). Trimming removed 5 bases at V and 8 bases at J, with 23 bases between. Germline CDR1 reads SGHTA; CDR2 reads FQGNSA. The length of the CDR3 is 16 residues. The CDR3 DNA follows: TGTGCCAGCAGCCCCCAGACGACTAGTTTCGCAAGTACGCAGTATTTT. This translates into CASSPQTTSFASTQYF.

The J gene is TRBJ2-5, the V gene TRBV10-3; TRBD1 matches 8 bases. This CDR3 has 16 residues. Germline trimming cut 0 bases from V and 5 bases from J; bases unmatched to any gene: 8. CDR1 and CDR2 from the germline V gene are ENHRY and SYGVKD. The CDR3 sequence is CAISESRGTGRETQYF. The CDR3 DNA sequence: TGTGCCATCAGTGAGTCGAGGGGGACAGGACGGGAGACCCAGTACTTC.

The genes are TRBV7-8 and TRBJ2-1; TRBD2 matches 7 bases. Per germline, CDR1 SGHVS and CDR2 FQNEAQ. J gave up 10 bases and V 4 bases, and 10 bases lay outside the gene matches. This CDR3 comprises 14 residues. For the CDR3, the DNA is TGTGCCAGCAGCTCTTTAGCGGGCAATACAGAGCAGTTCTTC. Residues: CASSSLAGNTEQFF.

Points on this clone: At the DNA level, this CDR3 is encoded by other sequences in the same sample as well. The rearrangement joins TRBV27 to TRBJ1-1, with no clear D. V was shortened by 5 bases and J by 1 base, with 8 bases between the two germline ends. CDR1 and CDR2 from the germline V gene are MNHEY and SMNVEV (reference sequence). The CDR3 runs 13 residues. The CDR3 loop is CASSLRRNTEAFF. The CDR3 DNA reads TGTGCCAGCAGTCTGAGGAGGAACACTGAAGCTTTCTTT.

The chain employs TRBV7-9 and TRBJ2-3; perhaps TRBD2 as D (5 bases). V lost 4 bases to trimming and J lost 0 bases, with 8 bases between them. CDR1 and CDR2 from the germline V gene are SEHNR and FQNEAQ (reference sequence). This CDR3 has 14 amino acids. CDR3 loop: CASSSTKSTDTQYF. As DNA, the CDR3 is TGTGCCAGCAGCTCGACTAAAAGCACAGATACGCAGTATTTT.

This chain connects TRBV7-9 to TRBJ1-1; D is unresolved. CDR1 and CDR2 from the germline V gene are SEHNR and FQNEAQ (reference sequence). The CDR3 is 11 residues long. The V end lost 8 bases, the J end lost 7 bases, and 11 bases lay between the germline ends. The CDR3 DNA sequence: TGTGCCAGCGCCAGCCAGCTTGAAGCTTTCTTT. Translating it yields CASASQLEAFF.

The chain joins TRBV30 to TRBJ1-2, with D tentatively TRBD1 (6 bases). V was cut by 1 base and J by 8 bases, with 14 bases left in between. The CDR3 totals 13 residues. Germline CDR1 GTSNPN, CDR2 SVGIG (reference sequence). The CDR3 coding sequence is TGTGCCTGGAGTGGTGGGGGCGCTCGCGGCTACACCTTC. This sequence encodes CAWSGGGARGYTF. The variable domain in full, completed from reference TRBV30 and TRBJ1-2, reads SQTIHQWPATLVQPVGSPLSLECTVEGTSNPNLYWYRQAAGRGLQLLFYSVGIGQISSEVPQNLSASRPQDRQFILSSKKLLLSDSGFYLCAWSGGGARGYTFGSGTRLTVV.